One T cell receptor beta chain is described in this entry. The antigen remains undetermined. V lost 0 bases and J 4 bases, leaving 16 bases between the germline ends. Per germline, CDR1 SEHNR and CDR2 FQNEAQ (reference sequence). The CDR3 has 16 amino acids. These data belong to a study of CD8 T cells in ankylosing spondylitis. Libraries for TCR beta were made by quantitative 5'-RACE with molecular barcodes. TCRdb re-derived calls from the 5' RACE reads in MiXCR, one entry per CDR3 protein. The data hold roughly 120,000 distinct CDR3 sequences, with approximately 14% observed a single time. Findings and limits, study-wide: There was reportedly significant enrichment of clones that were disease-linked in matched ankylosing spondylitis synovial fluid. With a CD8+ phenotype, disease-linked clones were relatively rare in peripheral blood. Among TCR beta sequences, a motif of roughly 8 highly homologous variants appeared characteristic of ankylosing spondylitis blood.

The source material was blood, either unsorted or a sorted T cell fraction (not recorded which). The genes are TRBV7-9 and TRBJ2-7, with D maybe TRBD1 (6 bases). The clonotype comes from a female donor with ankylosing spondylitis or in good health (not recorded which). The CDR3 reads CASSLAGRGPSYEQYF. CDR3 nucleotide sequence: TGTGCCAGCAGCTTAGCGGGCAGGGGTCCGTCTTACGAGCAGTACTTC.